These 23 T cell receptor beta chains share one sample of origin, sequenced in a study of CD8+ T cells in alopecia areata. Reverse transcribed after extraction, RNA yielded cDNA as the sequencing template. Produced via immunoSEQ multiplex PCR; TCRdb's table is partial and in-frame only. Of about 42,000 clones listed, about two thirds were seen once; the top ten hold about a fifth. Regarding treatment: oral pan-JAK inhibitor, 5-10 mg twice daily. This material consisted of CD8+ T cells sorted from blood, taken at week 4, from a patient treated with tofacitinib. Receptor source: a human donor with alopecia areata.

The chain employs TRBV7-9 and TRBJ1-6; D remains ambiguous. The V gene's germline CDR1 is SEHNR and CDR2 FQNEAQ (reference sequence). V gave up 5 bases and J gave up 9 bases, with 8 bases separating them. The CDR3 covers 12 residues. The CDR3 reads CASSADSSPLHF. The CDR3 bases are TGTGCCAGCAGCGCCGACTCTTCACCCCTCCACTTT.

The chain joins TRBV13 to TRBJ2-7, with D uncertain. With 3 bases removed from V and 1 base from J, the gap between germline ends came to 10 bases. The germline V gene encodes CDR1 PRHDT and CDR2 FYEKMQ (reference sequence). This CDR3 is built from 14 residues. The CDR3 loop is CASSFPGESYEQYF. The CDR3 bases are TGTGCCAGCAGCTTCCCGGGCGAATCCTACGAGCAGTACTTC.

The V gene is TRBV29-1, the J gene TRBJ1-1; the D gene is possibly TRBD1 (6 bases). V lost 6 bases and J 1 base, leaving 9 bases between the germline ends. This CDR3 region has 12 residues. Per the germline V gene, CDR1 is SQVTM and CDR2 is ANQGSEA. DNA for the CDR3: TGCAGCGTGACACAGGGGAACACTGAAGCTTTCTTT. Its protein is CSVTQGNTEAFF.

J is TRBJ2-7 and V is TRBV29-1, with D possibly called TRBD1 or TRBD2 (5 bases each). The CDR3 contains 11 residues. V dropped 4 bases and J dropped 3 bases, with 7 bases sitting between them. Looked up from germline, CDR1 is SQVTM and CDR2 is ANQGSEA. The CDR3 region has the DNA TGCAGCGTTGGGGACCTCTACGAGCAGTACTTC. This gives the protein CSVGDLYEQYF.

The rearrangement links TRBV4-3 to TRBJ2-5, with 10 bases fitting TRBD1. Trimming at V came to 1 base and at J to 4 bases, leaving 3 bases not matched to a gene. The CDR3 is 15 amino acids. Germline CDR1 is LGHNA and CDR2 is YSLEER. This chain's CDR3 is CASSQGQGAGETQYF. The CDR3 region has the DNA TGCGCCAGCAGCCAAGGACAGGGGGCGGGAGAGACCCAGTACTTC.

This chain connects TRBV9 to TRBJ2-2; D is ambiguous. The CDR3 extends over 13 amino acids. The germline gives CDR1 SGDLS, CDR2 YYNGEE. Trimming took off 0 bases at V and 7 bases at J, with 7 bases between the two ends. The CDR3 protein is CASSVVERGELFF. The CDR3, as DNA: TGTGCCAGCAGCGTAGTAGAGCGCGGGGAGCTGTTTTTT.

The V call is TRBV6-6, the J call TRBJ2-7; TRBD2 aligns across 13 bases. Germline values: CDR1 MNHNY, CDR2 SVGAGI (reference sequence). The CDR3 extends over 16 amino acids. V lost 5 bases, J lost 0 bases, and 4 bases stayed unmatched. The CDR3 DNA sequence: TGTGCCAGCAGTGGGGGACTAGCGGGATCCTCCTACGAGCAGTACTTC. Protein product: CASSGGLAGSSYEQYF.

This clone turned up a few times. The V call is TRBV29-1, the J call TRBJ2-3, with 10 bases aligning to TRBD1. Trimming removed 6 bases from V and 0 bases from J; junction bases left unmatched: 3. Per germline, CDR1 SQVTM and CDR2 ANQGSEA. The CDR3 loop spans 14 amino acids. The CDR3 loop is CSVEGQGSTDTQYF. CDR3 in DNA: TGCAGCGTGGAGGGACAGGGGAGCACAGATACGCAGTATTTT.

The chain uses TRBV7-8 and TRBJ2-3; tentatively, D is TRBD1 or TRBD2 (6 bases each). The CDR3 runs to 17 residues. Trimming took off 5 bases at V and 7 bases at J, with 25 bases between the two ends. Germline V gene data show CDR1 as SGHVS and CDR2 as FQNEAQ. This chain's CDR3 is CASSPSVPGAPRHTQYF. CDR3 coding DNA: TGTGCCAGCAGCCCTTCCGTGCCGGGGGCCCCTAGACATACGCAGTATTTT. The full variable domain, rest sourced from reference TRBV7-8 and TRBJ2-3, is GAGVSQSPRYKVAKRGQDVALRCDPISGHVSLFWYQQALGQGPEFLTYFQNEAQLDKSGLPSDRFFAERPEGSVSTLKIQRTQQEDSAVYLCASSPSVPGAPRHTQYFGPGTRLTVL.

CDR3 sequence: CASSLGQSGQETQYF. The CDR3 DNA reads as TGCGCCAGCAGCTTGGGTCAGAGCGGGCAAGAGACCCAGTACTTC. The rearrangement links TRBV5-1 to TRBJ2-5, with D tentatively TRBD2 (6 bases). This CDR3 spans 15 amino acids. The V end lost 0 bases, the J end lost 2 bases, and 11 bases lay between the germline ends. CDR1 is SGHRS and CDR2 is YFSETQ in the germline V gene.

The chain carries TRBV27 and TRBJ1-5; tentatively, D is TRBD1 (6 bases). The germline gives CDR1 MNHEY, CDR2 SMNVEV (reference sequence). Trimming removed 6 bases at V and 7 bases at J, with 13 bases between. The CDR3 consists of 13 residues. DNA for the CDR3: TGTGCCAGCAGCCTGGGGGCAGACCAGCCCCAGCATTTT. It encodes CASSLGADQPQHF.

The rearrangement joins TRBV19 to TRBJ2-7; D gene ambiguous. Germline CDR1 LNHDA, CDR2 SQIVND (reference sequence). Trimming stripped 1 base from V and 1 base from J, with 5 bases between. CDR3 length: 13 amino acids. The chain's CDR3 is CASSIGESYEQYF. CDR3 in DNA: TGTGCCAGTAGTATAGGGGAATCCTACGAGCAGTACTTC.

This clone came up a few times. The CDR3 spells CASSFGLAGGLTPAYNEQFF. CDR3 bases: TGTGCCAGCAGCTTCGGACTAGCGGGGGGTCTCACACCGGCCTACAATGAGCAGTTCTTC. The rearrangement joins TRBV7-8 to TRBJ2-1; 14 bases are shared with TRBD2. V lost 3 bases and J lost 2; bases outside the gene matches: 12. Germline V gives CDR1 SGHVS, CDR2 FQNEAQ. The CDR3 runs 20 residues.

The V and J genes are TRBV6-4 and TRBJ2-3; possibly TRBD1 or TRBD2 for D (6 bases each). Germline lookup yields CDR1 MRHNA and CDR2 SNTAGT. V lost 2 bases and J lost 4, with 10 bases in between. The CDR3 is 14 residues long. The CDR3 region has the DNA TGTGCCAGCAGTGACAGGGGGGCCCCAGATACGCAGTATTTT. It is translated as CASSDRGAPDTQYF.

J is TRBJ2-7 and V is TRBV6-5, with D hard to call. In germline, CDR1 is MNHEY, CDR2 SVGAGI. CDR3 length: 14 residues. The V end lost 2 bases, the J end lost 2 bases, and 10 bases lay between the germline ends. The CDR3 region has the DNA TGTGCCAGCAGTTACAGGGTCTCTCCCTACGAGCAGTACTTC. Encoded protein: CASSYRVSPYEQYF.

CDR3 nucleotides: TGCAGCGTTGAAGATGGCTACACCTTC. Protein product: CSVEDGYTF. The chain carries TRBV29-1 and TRBJ1-2; D is unclear. Trimming stripped 0 bases from V and 7 bases from J, with 0 bases between. CDR1 is SQVTM and CDR2 is ANQGSEA in the germline V gene. This CDR3 region has 9 residues. Full variable domain (missing parts from reference TRBV29-1 and TRBJ1-2): SAVISQKPSRDICQRGTSLTIQCQVDSQVTMMFWYRQQPGQSLTLIATANQGSEATYESGFVIDKFPISRPNLTFSTLTVSNMSPEDSSIYLCSVEDGYTFGSGTRLTVV.

The chain links TRBV29-1 to TRBJ2-2, with 8 positions matching TRBD1. Per the germline V gene, CDR1 is SQVTM and CDR2 is ANQGSEA. The V and J ends lost 1 base and 2 bases, in that order; junction bases with no gene match: 9. The CDR3 spans 17 residues. CDR3 protein: CSVEVARTGINTGELFF. CDR3 sequence (DNA): TGCAGCGTTGAAGTTGCTAGGACAGGGATAAACACCGGGGAGCTGTTTTTT.

This clone has only a few counts. Here the CDR3 reads CASSPPDSSNYGYTF. CDR3 bases: TGTGCCAGCAGTCCGCCCGACAGCTCTAACTATGGCTACACCTTC. The V call is TRBV7-9, the J call TRBJ1-2; TRBD1 might be the D (5 bases). Trimming left V 6 bases short and J 0 bases short, with 14 bases between. The CDR3 has 15 residues. The germline V gene has CDR1 SEHNR and CDR2 FQNEAQ (reference sequence). Drawing the rest from reference TRBV7-9 and TRBJ1-2, the complete variable domain is DTGVSQNPRHKITKRGQNVTFRCDPISEHNRLYWYRQTLGQGPEFLTYFQNEAQLEKSRLLSDRFSAERPKGSFSTLEIQRTEQGDSAMYLCASSPPDSSNYGYTFGSGTRLTVV.

This clone was detected once. J is TRBJ1-2 and V is TRBV4-3, with D possibly matching TRBD1 (6 bases). This CDR3 contains 15 residues. Trimming removed 0 bases from V and 5 bases from J, with 13 bases in between. Germline V gene data show CDR1 as LGHNA and CDR2 as YSLEER. DNA for the CDR3: TGCGCCAGCAGCCAAGATCAACAGGGAGGATATGGCTACACCTTC. Its translation is CASSQDQQGGYGYTF.

In this sample, this clone turned up once. V gene TRBV29-1 combines with J gene TRBJ2-1, with 10 nucleotides matching TRBD2. Per the germline V gene, CDR1 is SQVTM and CDR2 is ANQGSEA. After removal of 2 bases from V and 0 bases from J, the junction contained 1 base not matched to a gene. CDR3 size: 15 residues. CDR3 DNA sequence: TGCAGCGTTGAACTAGCGGGGGACTCCTACAATGAGCAGTTCTTC. It is translated as CSVELAGDSYNEQFF.

The chain combines TRBV2 with TRBJ1-5; D is undetermined. Germline V CDR1 and CDR2: SNHLY, FYNNEI. The length of the CDR3 is 13 residues. V lost 2 bases and J 3 bases, leaving 5 bases between the germline ends. The CDR3 reads CASSETPNQPQHF. The CDR3 DNA follows: TGTGCCAGCAGTGAAACACCCAATCAGCCCCAGCATTTT.

The rearrangement joins TRBV4-1 to TRBJ1-1; TRBD1 matches at 7 bases. The CDR3 contains 15 residues. Trimming took 5 bases from V and 3 from J; bases not matched to a gene: 9. From germline, CDR1 is MGHRA and CDR2 YSYEKL. Here the CDR3 reads CASSVRDSEDTEAFF. CDR3 DNA: TGCGCCAGCAGCGTCCGGGACAGTGAGGACACTGAAGCTTTCTTT.

The chain combines TRBV29-1 with TRBJ2-5; 12 nucleotides match TRBD2. Germline values: CDR1 SQVTM, CDR2 ANQGSEA. The CDR3 is 15 amino acids. Trimming took 7 bases from V and 3 from J; bases not matched to a gene: 9. CDR3 region: CSADGLAGGKETQYF. DNA of the CDR3: TGCAGCGCTGACGGTCTAGCGGGGGGGAAAGAGACCCAGTACTTC.